The sequence of this T cell receptor beta chain was determined in a study of blood T cell repertoires in COVID-19 (dated by TCRdb to 2018 to 2021). For context, the study as a whole: Collaborator samples came from the United States, Italy and Spain and covered acute and convalescent phases of COVID-19. The material from the prospective study consisted of cDNA or gDNA derived from T cells, B-cell-depleted T cells, or PBMCs. Samples were obtained from the ongoing ImmuneRACE study (first 160 participants) and from 950 to 1,500 subjects provided by 6 global collaborators. The dataset comprised deeply sampled blood TCRbeta repertoires from subjects exposed to, actively infected with, or recovered from COVID-19. A de-identified subject ID, COVID-19 status, age in years and sex were almost always included in the sample metadata. The repertoires were released in a freely available public database intended as a resource for research on the immune response to SARS-CoV-2. Where available, HLA class I and class II types were obtained from metadata supplied by the sample provider rather than from assay-based typing. Results and caveats for the whole study, not just this receptor: How much clinical and demographic metadata was included differed by source and by participant, and the metadata was provided uncurated.

Comments on this clone: There is no known antigen for this receptor. No base quality information exists; no much larger clone differs at one position.

At the junction V is shortened by 2 bases and J by 2 bases, with 17 bases in between. The CDR1 and CDR2 encoded by the germline V gene (reference sequence) are SGHNT and YYREEE. The CDR3 holds 16 amino acids from the cysteine to the phenylalanine. The sequence is cut down to CDR3 DNA, 48 bases in frame from base 1. Participants in the prospective study were aged about 18 to 90 years, lived in 20 to 30 United States geographic areas, and enrolled through a virtual design. Cohort assignment in the prospective study relied on participant-reported clinical history from a screening survey and a study questionnaire. Exposed participants had been in contact with someone with a PCR-confirmed or clinician-diagnosed COVID-19 case within 2 weeks of study entry. Mobile phlebotomists in the prospective study collected whole blood, serum and a nasopharyngeal or oropharyngeal swab from every participant. Over an approximately 2-month period, participants in the prospective study had the option of providing additional blood draws and questionnaires. Before DNA extraction, blood samples from the prospective study were shipped at room temperature or frozen.

TCRbeta CDR3 regions were amplified from genomic DNA using the immunoSEQ Assay, a bias-controlled multiplex PCR. Processing in the source paper ran as follows. The number of nucleated cells in each sample was estimated by amplification of reference gene primers within the assay. Sequence reads were collapsed and filtered to measure the absolute abundance of every unique TCRbeta CDR3 rearrangement. For each sample, productive Simpson clonality was calculated as the square root of Simpson's diversity index across productive rearrangements. TCRdb holds this immuneACCESS table with in-frame rearrangements only. Some clones are missing; in checked studies, unresolved V genes explain under half, and the rest has no known cause. Clonal size and the V and J genes are those of that table, whereas D and trimming came from the DNA. A total of about 430,000 clones appear in this sample, around nine tenths of them only once. Of the sample, about 1.5% falls within the top ten clones.

The sequence is built from TRBV5-4 and TRBJ2-7; TRBD2 could be the D gene, as 6 bases match. The receptor was isolated from a woman aged 18 to 35 who had been exposed to COVID-19. The sample comprised PBMCs or T cells enriched from blood (not recorded which). The CDR3 protein: CASSLISGLGTYEQYF. The nucleotide sequence reads TGTGCCAGCAGCTTAATCAGCGGGTTGGGAACCTACGAGCAGTACTTC. The CDR3, completed at both ends by the reference TRBV5-4 and TRBJ2-7 genes, gives the full variable domain ETGVTQSPTHLIKTRGQQVTLRCSSQSGHNTVSWYQQALGQGPQFIFQYYREEENGRGNFPPRFSGLQFPNYSSELNVNALELDDSALYLCASSLISGLGTYEQYFGPGTRLTVT.